A single sample is the source of the 28 T cell receptor beta chains below, sequenced in a study of T cell responses to AZD1222 COVID-19 vaccine. The table came from immunoSEQ multiplex PCR; TCRdb's copy has only in-frame clones and leaves some out. The sample lists about 140,000 clones, roughly 91% occurring once. The sample was peripheral blood, taken 28 days after the second AZD1222 dose. The origin of the receptors is an adult who received the AZD1222 COVID-19 vaccine.

The V gene is TRBV6-2 or TRBV6-3, the J gene TRBJ2-7, with 8 bases fitting TRBD1. Germline trimming cut 5 bases from V and 2 bases from J; bases unmatched to any gene: 11. This CDR3 contains 16 residues. Per the germline V gene, CDR1 is MNHEY and CDR2 is SVGEGT. The DNA for the CDR3 is TGTGCCAGCAGTCTAAGGGACAGGATTGGGGCCTACGAGCAGTACTTC. Amino acids: CASSLRDRIGAYEQYF.

The chain combines TRBV28 with TRBJ2-3, with D perhaps assigned TRBD1 or TRBD2 (6 bases each). Trimming stripped 7 bases from V and 0 bases from J, with 17 bases between. This CDR3 region has 16 residues. Looked up from germline, CDR1 is MDHEN and CDR2 is SYDVKM. The CDR3 region is CASTRRRGTSTDTQYF. DNA for the CDR3: TGTGCCAGCACGAGACGGAGGGGGACTAGCACAGATACGCAGTATTTT.

The chain has TRBV2 and TRBJ1-2; possible D gene TRBD1, 6 bases. CDR1 SNHLY and CDR2 FYNNEI come from the germline V gene. The CDR3 covers 14 residues. V lost 3 bases and J lost 3, with 11 bases in between. The CDR3 DNA reads TGTGCCAGCAGTGACGCCGGGACATACTATGGCTACACCTTC. This codes for CASSDAGTYYGYTF.

V is TRBV2 and J is TRBJ2-1; 11 positions match TRBD2. Germline trimming cut 4 bases from V and 9 bases from J; bases unmatched to any gene: 8. The CDR3 totals 15 residues. Germline values: CDR1 SNHLY, CDR2 FYNNEI. Written as DNA, the CDR3 is TGTGCCAGCAGTGTAGTAGCGGGAGGGCGAGGTGAGCAGTTCTTC. Translating gives CASSVVAGGRGEQFF.

The V call is TRBV2, the J call TRBJ1-2; 9 bases line up with TRBD1. The CDR3 covers 14 residues. Germline V gene data show CDR1 as SNHLY and CDR2 as FYNNEI. V gave up 6 bases and J gave up 8 bases; unmatched junction bases: 10. The CDR3 here is CASRTGGASLGYTF. The CDR3 nucleotides are TGTGCCAGCAGAACAGGGGGCGCTTCGTTGGGCTACACCTTC.

This chain links TRBV9 with TRBJ1-6; 10 nucleotides match TRBD1. V was clipped by 2 bases and J by 10 bases; unmatched bases: 9. Germline V gene sequence: CDR1 SGDLS, CDR2 YYNGEE. The length of the CDR3 is 16 residues. CDR3 coding DNA: TGTGCCAGCAGCGTCTTCCGGGGACAGGGGTACTCACCCCTCCACTTT. Protein: CASSVFRGQGYSPLHF.

This clone was found once. This chain uses TRBV7-2 with TRBJ1-6; a possible D gene is TRBD1 (5 bases). V was clipped by 4 bases and J by 9 bases, with 13 bases between them. Germline CDR1 is SGHTA and CDR2 is FQGNSA. This CDR3 is 14 amino acids long. The CDR3 sequence: CASSSDISRSPLHF. CDR3 in DNA: TGTGCCAGCAGCTCGGACATTTCCCGTTCACCCCTCCACTTT.

V is TRBV5-1 and J is TRBJ1-1, with 7 bases matching TRBD1. Germline trimming cut 0 bases from V and 0 bases from J; bases unmatched to any gene: 5. Germline V lookup: CDR1 SGHRS, CDR2 YFSETQ. This CDR3 contains 16 residues. The CDR3 nucleotides are TGCGCCAGCAGCTTGGCACAGGGGCGGATGAACACTGAAGCTTTCTTT. Translated: CASSLAQGRMNTEAFF.

The V and J genes are TRBV7-3 and TRBJ2-3; 8 nucleotides align to TRBD2. Germline V gives CDR1 SGHTA, CDR2 FQGTGA. The CDR3 is 23 residues long. J was trimmed by 4 bases and V by 0 bases; bases with no gene match: 27. CDR3 bases: TGTGCCAGCAGCTTAACATCCCCCGTCTTCCGGGGGGGCCATTCGGTACGGGCAGATACGCAGTATTTT. Protein product: CASSLTSPVFRGGHSVRADTQYF.

The rearrangement links TRBV10-3 to TRBJ2-7, with D possibly matching TRBD2 (7 bases). This CDR3 spans 15 amino acids. Per the germline V gene, CDR1 is ENHRY and CDR2 is SYGVKD. The V end lost 6 bases, the J end lost 0 bases, and 15 bases lay between the germline ends. CDR3 coding DNA: TGTGCCATCAGGGACAGCCGGGACTACTCCTACGAGCAGTACTTC. This codes for CAIRDSRDYSYEQYF.

This chain uses TRBV29-1 with TRBJ2-3, with TRBD2 matching over 8 bases. This CDR3 has 11 amino acids. Germline V gene sequence: CDR1 SQVTM, CDR2 ANQGSEA. J was trimmed by 12 bases and V by 3 bases; bases with no gene match: 5. Here the CDR3 reads CSVEGGTSQYF. The CDR3 DNA reads TGCAGCGTTGAGGGCGGGACTAGTCAGTATTTT.

The CDR3 coding sequence is TGTGCCAGCAGTAACAGGCGATCCTACGAGCAGTACTTC. This codes for CASSNRRSYEQYF. V usage is TRBV2 and J usage is TRBJ2-7, with a weak D call TRBD1 (5 bases). Trimming removed 5 bases from V and 1 base from J, with 9 bases in between. The CDR3 totals 13 residues. Germline CDR1 and CDR2: SNHLY and FYNNEI.

This clone was counted a few times. J is TRBJ2-1 and V is TRBV6-7; D not resolved. TRBV6-7 carries the ORF label, with uncertain function. Trimming pared 0 bases from V and 5 bases from J, leaving 17 bases between. CDR3 length: 17 residues. In nucleotides, the CDR3 is TGTGCCAGCAGTTACTCGAACGATGGCGGAGAAGACAATGAGCAGTTCTTC. This sequence encodes CASSYSNDGGEDNEQFF.

This clone was seen more than once but under ten times. The rearrangement uses TRBV5-1 and TRBJ2-5, with 9 nucleotides matching TRBD1. V was pared by 5 bases and J by 5 bases, with 13 bases of the junction left unmatched. The CDR3 loop spans 16 amino acids. From germline, CDR1 is SGHRS and CDR2 YFSETQ. CDR3 protein: CASRLNPGQGAETQYF. CDR3 bases: TGCGCCAGCAGGCTGAATCCGGGACAGGGCGCGGAGACCCAGTACTTC.

The chain combines TRBV28 with TRBJ2-1, with 9 bases fitting TRBD2. CDR3 length: 16 amino acids. The trim removed 8 bases at V and 3 bases at J, leaving 11 bases unmatched. Per the germline V gene, CDR1 is MDHEN and CDR2 is SYDVKM. CDR3 sequence reads: CASGVGGAGGYNEQFF. The CDR3 nucleotides are TGTGCCAGCGGGGTCGGGGGAGCGGGAGGCTACAATGAGCAGTTCTTC. Drawing the rest from reference TRBV28 and TRBJ2-1, the complete variable domain is DVKVTQSSRYLVKRTGEKVFLECVQDMDHENMFWYRQDPGLGLRLIYFSYDVKMKEKGDIPEGYSVSREKKERFSLILESASTNQTSMYLCASGVGGAGGYNEQFFGPGTRLTVL.

The CDR3 here is CASSALTGYTF. DNA for the CDR3: TGTGCCAGCAGCGCCCTTACTGGCTACACCTTC. This rearrangement joins TRBV9 to TRBJ1-2; D unclear. V lost 3 bases and J 7 bases, leaving 7 bases between the germline ends. Germline CDR1 is SGDLS and CDR2 is YYNGEE. The CDR3 is made up of 11 amino acids.

The chain couples TRBV6-5 to TRBJ1-1, with 12 bases fitting TRBD1. V shed 6 bases and J 10 bases; nucleotides not matched to a gene: 3. Germline-derived CDR1 and CDR2 are MNHEY and SVGAGI. The CDR3 has 12 amino acids. Here the CDR3 reads CASSRDRGRAFF. The CDR3 DNA follows: TGTGCCAGCAGCCGGGACAGGGGGCGAGCTTTCTTT.

The gene calls are TRBV7-3 and TRBJ2-2; no definite D call. This CDR3 contains 14 residues. Germline CDR1 is SGHTA and CDR2 is FQGTGA. Trimming pared 5 bases from V and 1 base from J, leaving 8 bases between. The CDR3 nucleotides are TGTGCCAGCAGCCCCTACAAGAACACCGGGGAGCTGTTTTTT. Translated, it gives CASSPYKNTGELFF.

This chain joins TRBV6-1 and TRBJ2-3; a possible D gene is TRBD2 (5 bases). V was clipped by 1 base and J by 6 bases, with 11 bases between them. The CDR3 spans 14 residues. Germline V gene data show CDR1 as MNHNS and CDR2 as SASEGT. The DNA for the CDR3 is TGTGCCAGCAGTGAAGGGCGCAGAGGGGATACGCAGTATTTT. Amino acids: CASSEGRRGDTQYF.

The chain is built from TRBV4-2 and TRBJ2-7; D gene ambiguous. CDR3 length equals 11 residues. With 1 base removed from V and 6 bases from J, the gap between germline ends came to 4 bases. Germline V gives CDR1 LGHNA, CDR2 YNFKEQ. CDR3 sequence (DNA): TGTGCCAGCAGCCAAGGTTCCGAGCAGTACTTC. This encodes CASSQGSEQYF.

In its sample, this clone was seen a few times. The chain employs TRBV28 and TRBJ2-3; perhaps TRBD2 as D (7 bases). The CDR3 totals 15 residues. Trimming removed 6 bases at V and 4 bases at J, with 17 bases between. The V gene's germline CDR1 is MDHEN and CDR2 SYDVKM. CDR3 nucleotides: TGTGCCAGCAGCCTAGCAGGGGAGGGGTCAGATACGCAGTATTTT. Encoded protein: CASSLAGEGSDTQYF.

A word on this clone: The junction differs from germline at one of its ends, possibly a read error. The chain joins TRBV4-2 to TRBJ1-1; D not certain. The CDR3 contains 11 residues. CDR1 LGHNA and CDR2 YNFKEQ come from the germline V gene. In DNA, the CDR3 is TGTGCCAGCAGCCAAGAGGGCTCCCCTGTCTTT. It specifies CASSQEGSPVF.

The genes are TRBV4-2 and TRBJ2-2, with D possibly being TRBD1 (5 bases). The V and J ends lost 3 bases and 7 bases respectively, with 15 bases between them. CDR3 length: 15 amino acids. The germline gives CDR1 LGHNA, CDR2 YNFKEQ. This CDR3 reads CASSQSGYTGGELFF. CDR3 sequence (DNA): TGTGCCAGCAGCCAGTCAGGGTATACCGGCGGGGAGCTGTTTTTT.

The chain combines TRBV30 with TRBJ1-2; D is ambiguous. Germline V lookup: CDR1 GTSNPN, CDR2 SVGIG (reference sequence). V shed 3 bases and J shed 4 bases, with 15 bases lying between them. The CDR3 has 14 amino acids. CDR3 coding DNA: TGTGCCTGGAGCCCCCCCGGGGTTGGCTATGGCTACACCTTC. It specifies CAWSPPGVGYGYTF.

This sequence joins TRBV11-2 and TRBJ1-2; the match to TRBD1 covers 7 bases. The CDR3 spans 15 residues. With 4 bases clipped from V and 4 bases from J, the junction kept 9 bases outside the gene matches. The germline V gene has CDR1 SGHAT and CDR2 FQNNGV. This CDR3 reads CASSSQTGIGYGYTF. CDR3 nucleotides: TGTGCCAGCAGCTCACAGACAGGGATTGGCTATGGCTACACCTTC.

The rearrangement links TRBV19 to TRBJ2-7; D gene ambiguous. In germline, CDR1 is LNHDA, CDR2 SQIVND (reference sequence). The CDR3 contains 14 residues. V lost 5 bases and J 2 bases, leaving 13 bases between the germline ends. This CDR3 is CASSSPPGTYEQYF. CDR3 DNA sequence: TGTGCCAGTAGTTCCCCGCCAGGCACCTACGAGCAGTACTTC. Using reference TRBV19 and TRBJ2-7 for the parts outside the CDR3, the full variable domain is DGGITQSPKYLFRKEGQNVTLSCEQNLNHDAMYWYRQDPGQGLRLIYYSQIVNDFQKGDIAEGYSVSREKKESFPLTVTSAQKNPTAFYLCASSSPPGTYEQYFGPGTRLTVT.

Only a few counts were recorded for this clone. The sample has other DNA sequences that encode this CDR3 too. This rearrangement joins TRBV28 to TRBJ1-2; D call uncertain. The CDR3 contains 10 residues. Looked up from germline, CDR1 is MDHEN and CDR2 is SYDVKM. V was clipped by 6 bases and J by 5 bases, with 4 bases between them. CDR3 bases: TGTGCCAGCAGCCGTTATGGCTACACCTTC. This sequence encodes CASSRYGYTF.

The chain uses TRBV6-6 and TRBJ2-7; no firm D call. Germline CDR1 and CDR2: MNHNY and SVGAGI (reference sequence). The ends were cut back, 5 bases at V and 2 bases at J, with 4 bases in the middle. This CDR3 spans 11 amino acids. The CDR3 bases are TGTGCCAGCAGTCAGCCCTACGAGCAGTACTTC. This gives the protein CASSQPYEQYF.